The T cell receptor (beta chain) under discussion was sequenced for a study of blood T cell repertoires in COVID-19 (TCRdb year 2020). With regard to the full study: Samples covering the acute and convalescent phases of COVID-19 were provided by collaborators in the United States, Italy and Spain. The prospective study material was composed of cDNA or gDNA derived from T cells, B-cell-depleted T cells, or PBMCs. Subjects who had been exposed to COVID-19, were actively infected with it, or had recovered from it provided the deeply sampled blood TCRbeta repertoires that made up the dataset. The repertoires were released in a freely available public database intended as a resource for research on the immune response to SARS-CoV-2. Samples came from the ongoing ImmuneRACE study (first 160 participants) plus 1,254 subjects from 6 global collaborators. The sample metadata nearly always contained a de-identified subject ID, COVID-19 status, age in years and sex. Where available, HLA class I and class II types were taken from metadata supplied by the sample provider and were not determined by assay-based typing. Broad study findings and their caveats: The amount of clinical and demographic metadata varied by source and participant and was provided uncurated.

Comments on this clone: Its specific antigen is unknown. There are no base qualities to consult, and no much larger clone falls within one base.

V is cut by 2 bases and J by 3 bases, and the space between the germline ends is 13 bases. Taken from the germline V gene, the CDR1 and CDR2 loops are MNHNS and SASEGT. Including the terminal cysteine and phenylalanine, the CDR3 comprises 15 residues. The retained sequence is limited to the CDR3, 45 bases, with the frame set at the first base. Each collaborating institution followed its own protocols to collect whole blood in K2EDTA tubes. Collaborator samples were shipped for TCRbeta analysis as frozen whole blood, isolated PBMCs, or DNA extracted from either sample type. TCRbeta CDR3 regions were amplified from genomic DNA using the immunoSEQ Assay, a bias-controlled multiplex PCR. Concerning the study's data processing: Within the assay, amplification of reference gene primers was used to estimate how many nucleated cells each sample contained. To quantify the absolute abundance of each unique TCRbeta CDR3 rearrangement, sequence reads were collapsed and filtered. For each sample, productive Simpson clonality was calculated as the square root of Simpson's diversity index over productive rearrangements. TCRdb retrieved this table from immuneACCESS and kept in-frame rearrangements only. Not all clones are present; in checked studies, unresolved V genes account for under half, and no reason is known for the remainder. V and J calls and clone size follow that table, whereas D and trimming were derived from the DNA. The table for this sample lists over 70,000 clones; roughly 90% of them were counted only once. 15% to 20% of the sample is in the top ten clones.

The sample comprised peripheral blood. Recombination connected TRBV6-1 to TRBJ1-2; TRBD1 is possibly the D segment (5 matching bases). The clonotype comes from a human donor in a cohort sampled during active COVID-19. The CDR3 region reads CASSEHAAGHYGYTF. In nucleotide form, the sequence is TGTGCCAGCAGTGAACACGCCGCAGGGCACTATGGCTACACCTTC.